These T cell receptor delta chains were read from a single sample in a study of human gamma delta and Vdelta1 T cells. TCRdb fed the PCR reads to CATT. The table includes several thousand delta-chain clones, roughly 25% detected once. The sequenced sample was naive CD27+ Vdelta1 gamma-delta T cells from blood. Source of these receptors: a human donor in good health. Each CDR3 is given with its conserved first and last residue. A D gene is named only where the DNA matches it firmly. The size of a clone is reported for some rows only, either as once, few or many, or as a class for expanded clones.

.,TRDD3,TRDJ1,TRDV1,CALGKEGDTRKLIF,TGTGCTCTTGGGAAGGAGGGGGATACGCGTAAACTCATCTTT
.,TRDD3,TRDJ1,TRDV1,CALGETLSRWGNTDKLIF,TGTGCTCTTGGGGAAACCCTATCTCGCTGGGGGAACACCGATAAACTCATCTTT
medium-sized,TRDD3,TRDJ1,TRDV1,CALGELAPTGGQHSTDKLIF,TGTGCTCTTGGGGAACTGGCCCCTACTGGGGGACAGCACTCCACCGATAAACTCATCTTT
.,TRDD3,TRDJ1,TRDV1,CALGGTAFRYWGIGRDKLIF,TGTGCTCTTGGGGGTACGGCCTTCCGATACTGGGGGATTGGGAGAGATAAACTCATCTTT
few,TRDD3,TRDJ1,TRDV1,CALLATGGRVNTDKLIF,TGTGCTCTTTTGGCTACTGGGGGACGAGTTAACACCGATAAACTCATCTTT
few,TRDD3,TRDJ1,TRDV1,CALLRGPTHVLGDTTRPSPQFTDKLIF,TGTGCTCTTCTAAGAGGCCCCACGCACGTACTGGGGGATACGACCCGACCTTCTCCCCAATTCACCGATAAACTCATCTTT
.,.,TRDJ1,TRDV1,CALGSASPTDKLIF,TGTGCTCTTGGATCGGCCTCCCCCACCGATAAACTCATCTTT
medium-sized,TRDD3,TRDJ1,TRDV1,CALKGSFFKQYWGIRLGTDKLIF,TGTGCTCTTAAAGGGTCCTTTTTTAAACAGTACTGGGGGATACGATTGGGGACCGATAAACTCATCTTT
.,TRDD3,TRDJ1,TRDV1,CALGELRRASDLGDPQYTDKLIF,TGTGCTCTTGGGGAACTAAGGAGAGCCTCCGACCTGGGGGACCCCCAGTACACCGATAAACTCATCTTT
.,.,TRDJ1,TRDV2,CACDSWRSDKLIF,TGTGCCTGTGATTCCTGGCGATCCGATAAACTCATCTTT
.,.,TRDJ1,TRDV1,CALSLLTGIGTDKLIF,TGTGCTCTTAGCCTGTTGACGGGGATCGGGACCGATAAACTCATCTTT
few,.,TRDJ1,TRDV1,CALGELSFGPHSTDKLIF,TGTGCTCTTGGGGAACTCTCTTTCGGGCCCCATTCCACCGATAAACTCATCTTT
few,TRDD3,TRDJ2,TRDV1,CALGERARAGGHFALTAQLFF,TGTGCTCTTGGGGAACGGGCTAGGGCTGGGGGACACTTTGCTTTGACAGCACAACTCTTCTTT
.,.,TRDJ1,TRDV2,CACDRSKLIF,TGTGCCTGTGACAGATCTAAACTCATCTTT
few,.,TRDJ1,TRDV1,CALGVFYRIETDKLIF,TGTGCTCTTGGGGTTTTTTACCGGATAGAGACCGATAAACTCATCTTT
.,.,TRDJ1,TRDV1,CALGEPQTGFGDPVADKLIF,TGTGCTCTTGGGGAACCGCAAACAGGGTTTGGGGATCCGGTGGCCGATAAACTCATCTTT
few,TRDD3,TRDJ1,TRDV1,CALGPSKWAFPSLGDTDKLIF,TGTGCTCTTGGGCCCTCCAAATGGGCCTTCCCTAGTCTGGGGGATACCGATAAACTCATCTTT
.,TRDD3,TRDJ1,TRDV1,CALGEKAPFTGGTDKLIF,TGTGCTCTTGGGGAAAAGGCCCCGTTTACTGGGGGGACCGATAAACTCATCTTT
.,TRDD3,TRDJ1,TRDV1,CALGEQRRVGDTTDKLIF,TGTGCTCTTGGGGAGCAGCGTCGGGTGGGGGATACCACCGATAAACTCATCTTT
.,TRDD3,TRDJ3,TRDV2,CACASLGDCGLTWDTRQMFF,TGTGCCTGTGCTTCCCTGGGGGATTGTGGGCTTACCTGGGACACCCGACAGATGTTTTTC
few,.,TRDJ1,TRDV1,CALGLYWDHKLIF,TGTGCTCTTGGGCTCTACTGGGATCATAAACTCATCTTT
few,.,TRDJ1,TRDV1,CALGPSGGPRGYTDKLIF,TGTGCTCTTGGGCCGTCCGGGGGGCCAAGGGGGTACACCGATAAACTCATCTTT
few,.,TRDJ1,TRDV1,CALGESPFHPYWVDKKLIF,TGTGCTCTTGGGGAATCCCCCTTCCACCCCTACTGGGTCGACAAAAAACTCATCTTT